This TCR beta chain is from a study of shared T cell receptors in the human thymus. The CDR3 totals 16 residues. From germline, CDR1 is SGHNT and CDR2 YYREEE (reference sequence). The junction had 8 bases not matched to a gene; V was cut back by 1 base and J by 2 bases. The table came from immunoSEQ multiplex PCR; TCRdb's copy has only in-frame clones and leaves some out. This repertoire shows over 450,000 clones, more than 75% found once; its top ten account for 0.01% to 0.015%. The sample was also reused in another study, on human thymus T cells. That source notes: Finnish infants who were healthy and having corrective surgery for congenital heart defects made up the donors. Thymic repertoires from unrelated individuals overlapped highly, related research reported.

The chain uses TRBV5-4 and TRBJ1-1; 7 positions agree with TRBD1. The sequencing sample was made of thymocytes. The sequence came from a boy less than two years old with a congenital heart defect. As DNA, the CDR3 is TGTGCCAGCAGCTTGAAGGGGGCAGGTGGTAACACTGAAGCTTTCTTT. Translation: CASSLKGAGGNTEAFF.